This T cell receptor beta chain appears in the sequencing data of a study of cytomegalovirus exposure and HLA in healthy donors. General study results and limits: Exclusion as indistinguishable affected some V segments, including TRBV6-2 and TRBV6-3. In a later analysis, at a false discovery rate of 0.05, roughly 17,000 TCR beta sequences matched HLA alleles. Later work showed greater clonal expansion in HLA-associated TCR beta chains than in equally common others.

This clone was seen a few times. Its antigen is currently unknown. CDR3 length equals 13 residues. Germline V gene sequence: CDR1 SNHLY, CDR2 FYNNEI. The J segment lost 7 bases and the V segment lost 6 bases, leaving 2 bases of the junction unmatched. PCR primers comprised 60 Vbeta and 13 Jbeta primers. TCRdb's copy holds only in-frame clones and misses some; the assay was immunoSEQ multiplex PCR. The sample holds 90,000 to 120,000 clones; roughly 73% are singletons and the top ten take about 8%. The chain employs TRBV2 and TRBJ1-6; 8 nucleotides line up with TRBD1. Sample: PBMCs. This TCR was recovered from a man younger than 45 in good health and CMV-seronegative. CDR3 coding DNA: TGTGCCAGCAGGGGACAGGAGAATTCACCCCTCCACTTT. Residues: CASRGQENSPLHF.